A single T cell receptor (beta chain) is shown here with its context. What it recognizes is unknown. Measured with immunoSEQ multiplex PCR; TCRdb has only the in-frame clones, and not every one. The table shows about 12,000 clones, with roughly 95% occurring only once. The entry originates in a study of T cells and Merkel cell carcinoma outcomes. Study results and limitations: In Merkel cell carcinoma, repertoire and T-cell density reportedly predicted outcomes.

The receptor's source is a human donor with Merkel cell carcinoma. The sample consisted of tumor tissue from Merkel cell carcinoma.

CDR3 sequence (DNA): TGTGCCAGCTCCCCCGGCGGGAACACCGGGGAGCTGTTTTTT. As protein: CASSPGGNTGELFF. The rearrangement joins TRBV18 to TRBJ2-2; D unclear. Per germline, CDR1 KGHSH and CDR2 LQKENI. The CDR3 totals 14 residues. V was pared by 6 bases and J by 1 base, with 9 bases between.